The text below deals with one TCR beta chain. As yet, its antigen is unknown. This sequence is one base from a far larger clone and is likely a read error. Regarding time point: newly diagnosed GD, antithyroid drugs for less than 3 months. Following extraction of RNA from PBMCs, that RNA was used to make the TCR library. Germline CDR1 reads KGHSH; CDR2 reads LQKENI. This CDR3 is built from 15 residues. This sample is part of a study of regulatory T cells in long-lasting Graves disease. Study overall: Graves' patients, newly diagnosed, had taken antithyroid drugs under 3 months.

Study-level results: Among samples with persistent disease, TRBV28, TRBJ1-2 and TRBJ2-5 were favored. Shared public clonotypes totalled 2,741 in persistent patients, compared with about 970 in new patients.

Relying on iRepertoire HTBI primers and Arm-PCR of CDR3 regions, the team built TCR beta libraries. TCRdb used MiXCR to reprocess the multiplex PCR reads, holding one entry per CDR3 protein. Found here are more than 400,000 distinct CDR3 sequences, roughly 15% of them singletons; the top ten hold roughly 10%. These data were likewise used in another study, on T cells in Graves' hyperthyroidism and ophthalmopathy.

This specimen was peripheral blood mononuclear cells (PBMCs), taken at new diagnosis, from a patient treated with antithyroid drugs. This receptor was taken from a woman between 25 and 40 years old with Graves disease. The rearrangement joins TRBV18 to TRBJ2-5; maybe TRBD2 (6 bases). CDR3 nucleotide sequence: TGTGCCAGCAGTCACCGCGGGACGGTGGCGGAGACCCGGTACTTC. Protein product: CASSHRGTVAETRYF.